A single sample is the source of the 32 T cell receptor beta chains below, sequenced in a study of blood T cell repertoires in COVID-19. Generated by immunoSEQ multiplex PCR, the TCRdb table keeps only in-frame clones and is missing some. The sample has 100,000 or so clones; around 90% are singletons. Sequenced sample: peripheral blood. All receptors derive from a human donor in a cohort sampled during active COVID-19.

This chain links TRBV4-3 with TRBJ2-7; no clear D. The germline gives CDR1 LGHNA, CDR2 YSLEER. Between the trimmed V and J ends, which lost 4 bases and 1 base, there was a span of 8 bases. The CDR3 spans 13 residues. This CDR3 is CASSPARSYEQYF. CDR3 in DNA: TGCGCCAGCAGCCCCGCGAGGTCCTACGAGCAGTACTTC.

The chain links TRBV7-8 to TRBJ1-1; 7 bases line up with TRBD1. Germline trimming cut 5 bases from V and 1 base from J; bases unmatched to any gene: 10. The CDR3 has 16 amino acids. CDR1 and CDR2 (germline): SGHVS, FQNEAQ. The CDR3 loop is CASSHQRTGGNTEAFF. CDR3 in DNA: TGTGCCAGCAGCCACCAAAGGACAGGAGGGAACACTGAAGCTTTCTTT.

Remarks on this clone: Other DNA sequences from this sample encode an identical CDR3 as well. The chain carries TRBV19 and TRBJ2-1, with TRBD1 matching 9 bases. Unmatched junction bases numbered 5, after V lost 4 bases and J lost 4 bases. Germline values: CDR1 LNHDA, CDR2 SQIVND (reference sequence). The CDR3 is 15 amino acids. The CDR3 region is CASSTGGTGYNEQFF. The CDR3 DNA sequence: TGTGCCAGTAGTACCGGAGGGACAGGGTACAATGAGCAGTTCTTC.

The chain uses TRBV28 and TRBJ1-4; maybe TRBD1 (5 bases). This CDR3 comprises 15 residues. The V gene lost 5 bases and the J gene lost 5 bases, with 15 bases spanning the gap. Germline CDR1 is MDHEN and CDR2 is SYDVKM. The CDR3 loop is CASSPGRQFNEKLFF. The CDR3, as DNA: TGTGCCAGCAGTCCAGGACGACAGTTCAATGAAAAACTGTTTTTT.

The CDR3, as DNA: TGTGCCAGCAGTGAGAGTTTCGATTTAGGCTACACCTTC. This encodes CASSESFDLGYTF. The J gene is TRBJ1-2, the V gene TRBV6-1; D remains ambiguous. The ends were cut back, 3 bases at V and 8 bases at J, with 13 bases in the middle. CDR3 length: 13 residues. CDR1 MNHNS and CDR2 SASEGT come from the germline V gene.

In nucleotides, the CDR3 is TGTGCCAGCAGCTTCGGGGGGGATAATTCACCCCTCCACTTT. The encoded protein is CASSFGGDNSPLHF. The chain recombines TRBV5-4 with TRBJ1-6, with a possible D match to TRBD1 (5 bases). This CDR3 is 14 amino acids long. Looked up from germline, CDR1 is SGHNT and CDR2 is YYREEE (reference sequence). Trimming took 2 bases from V and 5 from J, leaving 8 bases between them.

The chain carries TRBV7-2 and TRBJ1-1; 8 bases match TRBD1. CDR3 length: 15 residues. CDR1 is SGHTA, CDR2 FQGNSA, per germline. Trimming at V came to 2 bases and at J to 1 base, leaving 3 bases not matched to a gene. The CDR3: CASSLLGQGNTEAFF. In DNA, the CDR3 is TGTGCCAGCAGCTTACTAGGACAGGGGAACACTGAAGCTTTCTTT.

The J gene is TRBJ2-7, the V gene TRBV30; 10 bases align to TRBD1. This CDR3 is built from 15 residues. V trimming: 5 bases; J trimming: 3 bases; junction bases outside the gene matches: 10. Germline V gene sequence: CDR1 GTSNPN, CDR2 SVGIG (reference sequence). CDR3: CAWQPPGQGYYEQYF. The CDR3 DNA sequence: TGTGCCTGGCAGCCTCCGGGACAGGGGTACTACGAGCAGTACTTC.

The chain links TRBV10-3 to TRBJ2-4; 10 bases are shared with TRBD1. Germline V gene data show CDR1 as ENHRY and CDR2 as SYGVKD. There are 17 residues in the CDR3. Losses at the gene ends were 0 bases for V and 2 bases for J; bases not matched to a gene: 4. CDR3 in DNA: TGTGCCATCAGTGAGTCGACGGGACAGGGGACCAAAAACATTCAGTACTTC. Translation: CAISESTGQGTKNIQYF.

In the case of this clone: An end of the junction differs from the germline gene, which may be a read error. The CDR3 DNA sequence: TGTGCCGGCAGAGGCGGAACCACCGGGGAGCTGTTTTTT. This translates into CAGRGGTTGELFF. The chain couples TRBV6-5 to TRBJ2-2, with unresolved D. CDR3 length: 13 residues. CDR1 is MNHEY, CDR2 SVGAGI, per germline.

V gene TRBV20-1 combines with J gene TRBJ2-2; D is undetermined. CDR1 and CDR2 (germline): DFQATT, SNEGSKA (reference sequence). The CDR3 extends over 11 amino acids. The V and J ends lost 6 bases and 5 bases respectively, with 7 bases between them. DNA for the CDR3: TGCAGTGCCACACGTACCGGGGAGCTGTTTTTT. Protein sequence: CSATRTGELFF.

J is TRBJ2-2 and V is TRBV4-1; D is undetermined. The CDR3 runs 15 residues. Trimming shortened V by 1 base and J by 0 bases, and 6 bases separated the two germline ends. Germline V CDR1 and CDR2: MGHRA, YSYEKL. The CDR3 is CASSQGHTNTGELFF. For the CDR3, the DNA is TGCGCCAGCAGCCAAGGCCACACGAACACCGGGGAGCTGTTTTTT.

The J gene is TRBJ1-2, the V gene TRBV24-1; the D gene is possibly TRBD1 (6 bases). CDR3 size: 14 residues. With 2 bases removed from V and 6 bases from J, the gap between germline ends came to 12 bases. Per germline, CDR1 KGHDR and CDR2 SFDVKD. CDR3 coding DNA: TGTGCCACCAGTGATTACAGGGAAGGGAATGGCTACACCTTC. Protein: CATSDYREGNGYTF.

The chain has TRBV11-3 and TRBJ2-2; D unresolved. The CDR3 runs 15 residues. V dropped 5 bases and J dropped 2 bases, with 12 bases sitting between them. CDR1 is SGHNT and CDR2 is YENEEA in the germline V gene. CDR3 coding DNA: TGTGCCAGCAGCCCCCGAGGTCTCAACACCGGGGAGCTGTTTTTT. This codes for CASSPRGLNTGELFF. Full variable domain (missing parts from reference TRBV11-3 and TRBJ2-2): EAGVVQSPRYKIIEKKQPVAFWCNPISGHNTLYWYLQNLGQGPELLIRYENEEAVDDSQLPKDRFSAERLKGVDSTLKIQPAELGDSAVYLCASSPRGLNTGELFFGEGSRLTVL.

The V and J genes are TRBV7-9 and TRBJ2-3, with 7 bases fitting TRBD2. The CDR3 covers 13 residues. The J segment lost 7 bases and the V segment lost 6 bases, leaving 7 bases of the junction unmatched. The V gene's germline CDR1 is SEHNR and CDR2 FQNEAQ (reference sequence). The CDR3: CASRAGEGYTQYF. The CDR3 nucleotides read TGTGCCAGCAGGGCGGGAGAAGGTTATACGCAGTATTTT.

The chain couples TRBV13 to TRBJ2-1; 7 positions agree with TRBD2. The CDR3 totals 14 residues. V shed 3 bases and J 5 bases; nucleotides not matched to a gene: 4. The germline CDR1 and CDR2 sequences are PRHDT and FYEKMQ (reference sequence). The CDR3 DNA is TGTGCCAGCAGCTTCGGTCTAGCGGACAATGAGCAGTTCTTC. Translating gives CASSFGLADNEQFF. Full variable domain (missing parts from reference TRBV13 and TRBJ2-1): AAGVIQSPRHLIKEKRETATLKCYPIPRHDTVYWYQQGPGQDPQFLISFYEKMQSDKGSIPDRFSAQQFSDYHSELNMSSLELGDSALYFCASSFGLADNEQFFGPGTRLTVL.

This clone was observed once. The chain employs TRBV5-8 and TRBJ1-1, with D possibly being TRBD1 (6 bases). Trimming cost V 5 bases and J 5 bases, with 19 bases left between them. Germline V lookup: CDR1 SGHTS, CDR2 YDEGEE. This CDR3 contains 15 residues. DNA of the CDR3: TGTGCCAGCAGTTTTGATAAAAACAGGGTGACTGAAGCTTTCTTT. It translates to CASSFDKNRVTEAFF. Full variable domain (missing parts from reference TRBV5-8 and TRBJ1-1): EAGVTQSPTHLIKTRGQQATLRCSPISGHTSVYWYQQALGLGLQFLLWYDEGEERNRGNFPPRFSGRQFPNYSSELNVNALELEDSALYLCASSFDKNRVTEAFFGQGTRLTVV.

The chain combines TRBV5-6 with TRBJ2-2; 7 positions agree with TRBD2. V trimming: 2 bases; J trimming: 1 base; junction bases outside the gene matches: 8. The CDR3 covers 17 residues. Germline-derived CDR1 and CDR2 are SGHDT and YYEEEE. The CDR3 DNA reads as TGTGCCAGCAGCTTTTCCGGCGTAGCGGGGAACACCGGGGAGCTGTTTTTT. It specifies CASSFSGVAGNTGELFF.

This chain connects TRBV10-3 to TRBJ2-2; tentative D call: TRBD2 (5 bases). The CDR3 has 16 amino acids. Germline CDR1 ENHRY, CDR2 SYGVKD. Trimming took off 4 bases at V and 2 bases at J, with 14 bases between the two ends. DNA for the CDR3: TGTGCCATCAGTGCTTTGGCGGGCCTAAACACCGGGGAGCTGTTTTTT. Its translation: CAISALAGLNTGELFF.

This clone has a count of ten or more. J is TRBJ1-4 and V is TRBV29-1; D gene ambiguous. CDR1 is SQVTM and CDR2 is ANQGSEA in the germline V gene. The CDR3 length is 12 residues. V lost 6 bases and J 7 bases, leaving 12 bases between the germline ends. The CDR3 DNA sequence: TGCAGCGTATACAGCCTGTCTGAAAAACTGTTTTTT. Amino acid sequence: CSVYSLSEKLFF.

V is TRBV7-3 and J is TRBJ2-3; 9 nucleotides line up with TRBD2. Per germline, CDR1 SGHTA and CDR2 FQGTGA. Trimming at V came to 0 bases and at J to 2 bases, leaving 15 bases not matched to a gene. CDR3 length: 20 amino acids. In DNA form, the CDR3 reads TGTGCCAGCAGCTTAACGGACGGCGGGAGGGCCGGTGGACACACAGATACGCAGTATTTT. This gives the protein CASSLTDGGRAGGHTDTQYF.

The chain is built from TRBV7-8 and TRBJ1-6; 7 nucleotides align to TRBD1. The germline gives CDR1 SGHVS, CDR2 FQNEAQ. The V and J ends lost 0 bases and 7 bases, in that order; junction bases with no gene match: 3. The CDR3 has 15 amino acids. In DNA, the CDR3 is TGTGCCAGCAGCTTAGCCGGGACAGACAATTCACCCCTCCACTTT. This codes for CASSLAGTDNSPLHF.

The rearrangement links TRBV5-6 to TRBJ2-7; TRBD2 aligns across 14 bases. V was clipped by 5 bases and J by 7 bases; unmatched bases: 2. The CDR3 loop spans 13 amino acids. Germline loops: CDR1 SGHDT, CDR2 YYEEEE. CDR3 bases: TGTGCCAGCAGTGGACTAGCGGGAGGAGAGCAGTACTTC. It encodes CASSGLAGGEQYF.

The chain uses TRBV5-8 and TRBJ2-1, with a weak D call TRBD2 (5 bases). The germline gives CDR1 SGHTS, CDR2 YDEGEE. Trimming removed 0 bases at V and 6 bases at J, with 7 bases between. The CDR3 sequence is 13 residues long. As DNA, the CDR3 is TGTGCCAGCAGCTTGGAGGCGGGCAATGAGCAGTTCTTC. Amino acids: CASSLEAGNEQFF.

This chain joins TRBV19 and TRBJ1-6; D unresolved. Per germline, CDR1 LNHDA and CDR2 SQIVND (reference sequence). Trimming took 3 bases from V and 9 from J, leaving 12 bases between them. CDR3 size: 14 residues. The CDR3 DNA sequence: TGTGCCAGTAGTATTGGTCAGGCCAGTTCACCCCTCCACTTT. This gives the protein CASSIGQASSPLHF.

The chain combines TRBV6-5 with TRBJ1-4, with 7 positions matching TRBD1. The CDR3 spans 14 residues. V lost 2 bases to trimming and J lost 8 bases; unmatched junction nucleotides: 5. The germline V gene has CDR1 MNHEY and CDR2 SVGAGI. For the CDR3, the DNA is TGTGCCAGCAGTTACGGGCACAGGGGCGAAAAACTGTTTTTT. As protein: CASSYGHRGEKLFF.

The chain recombines TRBV28 with TRBJ1-5; TRBD1 might be the D (6 bases). The CDR3 has 14 residues. Trimming removed 6 bases from V and 3 bases from J, with 12 bases in between. Germline loops: CDR1 MDHEN, CDR2 SYDVKM. The CDR3 coding sequence is TGTGCCAGCAGGCCGGGACATATCAATCAGCCCCAGCATTTT. Its protein product is CASRPGHINQPQHF.

This sequence joins TRBV29-1 and TRBJ1-3, with 7 bases aligning to TRBD1. There are 14 residues in the CDR3. V shed 6 bases and J 0 bases; nucleotides not matched to a gene: 5. Germline CDR1 SQVTM, CDR2 ANQGSEA. The CDR3 DNA reads as TGCAGCGTCGGAGGGACAGCCTCTGGAAACACCATATATTTT. Residues: CSVGGTASGNTIYF.

This chain connects TRBV19 to TRBJ1-4; D uncertain. Germline CDR1 reads LNHDA; CDR2 reads SQIVND (reference sequence). The CDR3 consists of 12 residues. The V and J ends lost 3 bases and 4 bases respectively, with 3 bases between them. The CDR3 loop is CASSIYNEKLFF. The CDR3 bases are TGTGCCAGTAGTATCTATAATGAAAAACTGTTTTTT.

The chain joins TRBV5-8 to TRBJ1-4; 10 positions match TRBD1. The CDR3 covers 12 residues. V shed 4 bases and J 12 bases; nucleotides not matched to a gene: 3. Germline CDR1 reads SGHTS; CDR2 reads YDEGEE. As DNA, the CDR3 is TGTGCCAGCAGCGGGACAGGGGCAGAACTGTTTTTT. It yields the protein CASSGTGAELFF.

This chain's CDR3 is CASSLRALGSGEQYF. CDR3 bases: TGCGCCAGCAGCTTGAGGGCGCTCGGGTCGGGAGAGCAGTACTTC. The V gene is TRBV5-1, the J gene TRBJ2-7; possible D gene TRBD2, 5 bases. Trimming stripped 1 base from V and 7 bases from J, with 18 bases between. In germline, CDR1 is SGHRS, CDR2 YFSETQ. CDR3 length: 15 amino acids.

This chain joins TRBV7-2 and TRBJ2-7; D might be TRBD1 (5 bases). The CDR3 extends over 17 amino acids. The V end lost 4 bases, the J end lost 0 bases, and 19 bases lay between the germline ends. CDR1 and CDR2 (germline): SGHTA, FQGNSA. The CDR3 spells CASSSPTFGASSYEQYF. CDR3 in DNA: TGTGCCAGCAGCTCCCCGACCTTTGGGGCTAGCTCCTACGAGCAGTACTTC. Variable domain in full (rest from reference TRBV7-2 and TRBJ2-7): GAGVSQSPSNKVTEKGKDVELRCDPISGHTALYWYRQSLGQGLEFLIYFQGNSAPDKSGLPSDRFSAERTGGSVSTLTIQRTQQEDSAVYLCASSSPTFGASSYEQYFGPGTRLTVT.